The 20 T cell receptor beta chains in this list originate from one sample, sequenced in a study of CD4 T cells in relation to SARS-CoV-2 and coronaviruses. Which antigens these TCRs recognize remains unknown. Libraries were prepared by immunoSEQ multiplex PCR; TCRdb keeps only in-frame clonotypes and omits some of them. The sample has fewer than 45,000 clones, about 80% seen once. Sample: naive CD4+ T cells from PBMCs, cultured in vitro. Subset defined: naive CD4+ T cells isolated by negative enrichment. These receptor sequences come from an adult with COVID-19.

The CDR3 nucleotides are TGTGCCAGTAGTATCCGGACATGGTATAGCAATCAGCCCCAGCATTTT. Amino acids: CASSIRTWYSNQPQHF. The gene calls are TRBV19 and TRBJ1-5; weak D call: TRBD1 (5 bases). Trimming stripped 3 bases from V and 0 bases from J, with 12 bases between. CDR1 is LNHDA, CDR2 SQIVND, per germline (reference sequence). The CDR3 runs 16 residues.

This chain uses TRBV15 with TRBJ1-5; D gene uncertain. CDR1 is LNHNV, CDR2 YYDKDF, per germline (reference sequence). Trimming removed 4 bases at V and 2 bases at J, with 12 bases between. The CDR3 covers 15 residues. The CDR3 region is CATSNGGKGNQPQHF. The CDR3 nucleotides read TGTGCCACCAGCAATGGTGGGAAGGGCAATCAGCCCCAGCATTTT.

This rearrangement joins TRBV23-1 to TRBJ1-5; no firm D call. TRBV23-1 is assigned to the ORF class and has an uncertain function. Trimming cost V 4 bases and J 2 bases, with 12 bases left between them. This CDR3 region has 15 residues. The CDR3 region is CASSPYPHCNQPQHF. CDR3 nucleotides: TGCGCCAGCAGTCCATACCCACACTGCAATCAGCCCCAGCATTTT.

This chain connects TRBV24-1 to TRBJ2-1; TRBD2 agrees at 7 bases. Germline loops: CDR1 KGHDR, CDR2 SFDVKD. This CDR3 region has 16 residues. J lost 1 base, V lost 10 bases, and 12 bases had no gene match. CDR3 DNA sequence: TGTGCCACTGCGGATCGGGAGGCAAGGTCCTACAATGAGCAGTTCTTC. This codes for CATADREARSYNEQFF.

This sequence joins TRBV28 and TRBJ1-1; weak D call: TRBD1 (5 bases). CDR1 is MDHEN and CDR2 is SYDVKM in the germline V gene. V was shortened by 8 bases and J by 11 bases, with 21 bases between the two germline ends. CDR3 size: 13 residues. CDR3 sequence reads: CASRVEGRAAAFF. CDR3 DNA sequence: TGTGCCAGCCGGGTGGAGGGGCGCGCGGCTGCTTTCTTT.

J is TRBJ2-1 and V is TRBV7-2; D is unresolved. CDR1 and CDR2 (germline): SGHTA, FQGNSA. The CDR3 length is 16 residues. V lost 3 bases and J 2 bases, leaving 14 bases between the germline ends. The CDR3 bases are TGTGCCAGCAGCTTTCTTGGCGGTCGGGCCTACAATGAGCAGTTCTTC. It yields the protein CASSFLGGRAYNEQFF.

CDR3 in amino acids: CASRTGTSVIGELFF. The CDR3 nucleotides are TGTGCCAGCAGAACCGGGACTAGCGTAATCGGGGAGCTGTTTTTT. The chain is built from TRBV7-2 and TRBJ2-2; 10 positions agree with TRBD2. Germline V gene data show CDR1 as SGHTA and CDR2 as FQGNSA. J gave up 7 bases and V 6 bases, and 8 bases lay outside the gene matches. This CDR3 has 15 residues.

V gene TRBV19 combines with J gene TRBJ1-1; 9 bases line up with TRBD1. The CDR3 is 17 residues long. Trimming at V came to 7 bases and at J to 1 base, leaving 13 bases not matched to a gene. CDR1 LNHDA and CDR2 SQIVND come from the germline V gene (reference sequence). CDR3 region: CASKGSVGQGSNTEAFF. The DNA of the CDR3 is TGTGCCAGTAAGGGTTCAGTGGGACAGGGTTCGAACACTGAAGCTTTCTTT.

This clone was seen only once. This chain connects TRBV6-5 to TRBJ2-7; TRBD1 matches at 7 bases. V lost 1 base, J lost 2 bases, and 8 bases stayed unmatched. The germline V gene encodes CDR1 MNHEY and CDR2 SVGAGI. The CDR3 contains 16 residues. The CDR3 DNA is TGTGCCAGCAGTTACTTCAGGGGGACATCTCCCTACGAGCAGTACTTC. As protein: CASSYFRGTSPYEQYF.

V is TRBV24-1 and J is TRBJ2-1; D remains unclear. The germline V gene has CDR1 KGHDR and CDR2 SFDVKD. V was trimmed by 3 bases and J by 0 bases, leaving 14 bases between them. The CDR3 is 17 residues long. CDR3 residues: CATSDRSPRSSYNEQFF. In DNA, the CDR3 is TGTGCCACCAGTGATAGGAGCCCCCGTAGCTCCTACAATGAGCAGTTCTTC.

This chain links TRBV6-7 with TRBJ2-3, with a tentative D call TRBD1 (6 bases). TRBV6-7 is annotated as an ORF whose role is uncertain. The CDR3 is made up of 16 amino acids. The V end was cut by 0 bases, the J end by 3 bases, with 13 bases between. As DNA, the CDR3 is TGTGCCAGCAGTTACTCAGACAGGTGTGGGACAGATACGCAGTATTTT. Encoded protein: CASSYSDRCGTDTQYF.

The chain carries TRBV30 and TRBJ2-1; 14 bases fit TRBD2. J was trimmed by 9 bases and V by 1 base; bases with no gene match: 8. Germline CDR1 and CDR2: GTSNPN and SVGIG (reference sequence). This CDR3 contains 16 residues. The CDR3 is CAWSAPGLAGEREQFF. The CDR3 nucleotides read TGTGCCTGGAGTGCCCCGGGACTAGCGGGAGAACGTGAGCAGTTCTTC.

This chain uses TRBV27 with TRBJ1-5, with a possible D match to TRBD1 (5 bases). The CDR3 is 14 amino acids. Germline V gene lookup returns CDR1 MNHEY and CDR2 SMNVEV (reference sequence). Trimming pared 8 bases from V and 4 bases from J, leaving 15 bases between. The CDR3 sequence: CASPHGGVNQPQHF. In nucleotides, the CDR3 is TGTGCCAGCCCCCATGGGGGGGTGAATCAGCCCCAGCATTTT.

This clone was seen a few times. DNA for the CDR3: TGTGCCATCAGTGAAGTATTAGAGATCCTGACTTTC. This encodes CAISEVLEILTF. The V and J genes are TRBV10-3 and TRBJ2-6; D gene uncertain. Germline CDR1 is ENHRY and CDR2 is SYGVKD. With 3 bases removed from V and 14 bases from J, the gap between germline ends came to 11 bases. This CDR3 comprises 12 residues.

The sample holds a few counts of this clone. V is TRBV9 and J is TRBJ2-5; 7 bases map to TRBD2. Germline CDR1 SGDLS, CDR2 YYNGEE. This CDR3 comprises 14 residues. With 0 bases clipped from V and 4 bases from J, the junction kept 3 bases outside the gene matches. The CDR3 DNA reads TGTGCCAGCAGCGTAGGGCGGGAGCGAGAGACCCAGTACTTC. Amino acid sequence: CASSVGRERETQYF.

CDR3 DNA sequence: TGTGCCAGCAGTGAATCCGTGGCGGGAAACACTGAAGCTTTCTTT. This codes for CASSESVAGNTEAFF. The chain recombines TRBV25-1 with TRBJ1-1, with D unresolved. This CDR3 is built from 15 residues. V was pared by 1 base and J by 2 bases, with 11 bases between. The V gene's germline CDR1 is MGHDK and CDR2 SYGVNS.

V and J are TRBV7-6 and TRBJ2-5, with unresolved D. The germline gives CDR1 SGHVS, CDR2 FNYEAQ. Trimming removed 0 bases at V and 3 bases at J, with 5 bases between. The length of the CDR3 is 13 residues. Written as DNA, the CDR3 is TGTGCCAGCAGCTTAGCTGGCAAAGAGACCCAGTACTTC. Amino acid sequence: CASSLAGKETQYF.

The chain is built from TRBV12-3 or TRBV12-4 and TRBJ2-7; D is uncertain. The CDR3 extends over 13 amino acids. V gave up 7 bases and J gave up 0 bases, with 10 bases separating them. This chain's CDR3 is CASTPGGSYEQYF. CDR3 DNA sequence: TGTGCCAGCACCCCAGGCGGCTCCTACGAGCAGTACTTC.

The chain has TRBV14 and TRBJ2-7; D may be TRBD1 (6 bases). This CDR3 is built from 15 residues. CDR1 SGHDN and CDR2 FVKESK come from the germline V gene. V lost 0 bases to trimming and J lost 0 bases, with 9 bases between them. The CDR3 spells CASSQDQDSSYEQYF. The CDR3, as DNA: TGTGCCAGCAGCCAAGATCAGGACAGCTCCTACGAGCAGTACTTC. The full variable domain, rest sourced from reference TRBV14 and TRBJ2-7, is EAGVTQFPSHSVIEKGQTVTLRCDPISGHDNLYWYRRVMGKEIKFLLHFVKESKQDESGMPNNRFLAERTGGTYSTLKVQPAELEDSGVYFCASSQDQDSSYEQYFGPGTRLTVT.

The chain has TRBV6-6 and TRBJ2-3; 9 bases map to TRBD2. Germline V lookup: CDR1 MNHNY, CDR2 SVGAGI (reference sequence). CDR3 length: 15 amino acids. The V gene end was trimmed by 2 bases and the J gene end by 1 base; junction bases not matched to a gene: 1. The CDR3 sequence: CASSYVAGGTDTQYF. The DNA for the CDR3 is TGTGCCAGCAGTTACGTAGCGGGGGGCACAGATACGCAGTATTTT.